This TCR beta chain was sequenced during a study of T cell repertoires in cytomegalovirus infection. MiXCR, run by TCRdb on the reads, gives a single entry per CDR3 protein. The data show roughly 230,000 distinct CDR3 sequences, 9% to 15% seen once. Germline CDR1 and CDR2: LNHDA and SQIVND (reference sequence). The CDR3 runs 14 residues. Trimming at V came to 10 bases and at J to 5 bases, leaving 8 bases not matched to a gene. The chain couples TRBV19 to TRBJ1-4; 9 positions agree with TRBD1. This clonotype originated in a human donor in good health (CMV status not recorded). Some clones in this sample may be carry-over from other donors' samples. The sequencing sample was made of PBMCs. The CDR3, as DNA: TGTGCCACACGCCGGGACAGGGTAAATGAAAAACTGTTTTTT. Translating it yields CATRRDRVNEKLFF.